The 5 T cell receptor beta chains presented below share a single source sample, sequenced in a study of identical twins. Via MiXCR, TCRdb re-called the 5' RACE reads, giving one row per CDR3 protein. The sample holds roughly 350,000 distinct CDR3 sequences, roughly an eighth seen once. A further study also used this sample, focusing on yellow fever vaccine responses in identical twins.

The sequencing sample was made of CD8+ T cells sorted from blood. The origin of the receptors is a woman between 18 and 29 years old in good health.

The gene calls are TRBV20-1 and TRBJ1-1, with D unclear. The V and J ends lost 3 bases and 1 base respectively, with 6 bases between them. The CDR3 contains 12 residues. Germline V gene data show CDR1 as DFQATT and CDR2 as SNEGSKA (reference sequence). CDR3: CSASGQNTEAFF. In DNA, the CDR3 is TGCAGTGCTAGTGGCCAGAACACTGAAGCTTTCTTT.

This clonotype has just a few counts. This chain links TRBV16 with TRBJ2-1; D unclear. V was clipped by 1 base and J by 5 bases, with 15 bases between them. CDR3 length equals 16 residues. Germline CDR1 reads KGHSY; CDR2 reads FQNENV. The chain's CDR3 is CASSQLESRRNNEQFF. CDR3 DNA sequence: TGTGCCAGCAGCCAATTGGAGTCCCGTAGGAACAATGAGCAGTTCTTC. Full variable domain (remainder filled in from reference TRBV16 and TRBJ2-1): GEEVAQTPKHLVRGEGQKAKLYCAPIKGHSYVFWYQQVLKNEFKFLISFQNENVFDETGMPKERFSAKCLPNSPCSLEIQATKLEDSAVYFCASSQLESRRNNEQFFGPGTRLTVL.

This clonotype was seen a few times. The chain couples TRBV6-5 to TRBJ2-3; D could derive from TRBD1 or TRBD2 (6 bases each). Trimming pared 2 bases from V and 1 base from J, leaving 19 bases between. The germline V gene has CDR1 MNHEY and CDR2 SVGAGI. The CDR3 runs 18 residues. The CDR3 DNA is TGTGCCAGCAGTTACCGGGGGCGCGAGGTTACAGGCACAGATACGCAGTATTTT. Residues: CASSYRGREVTGTDTQYF.

The chain links TRBV4-1 to TRBJ2-4, with 7 bases that match TRBD1. Germline trimming cut 3 bases from V and 1 base from J; bases unmatched to any gene: 18. Germline CDR1 and CDR2: MGHRA and YSYEKL. This CDR3 has 20 amino acids. CDR3 protein: CASSQVTLGQRARAKNIQYF. CDR3 DNA: TGCGCCAGCAGCCAGGTTACCTTGGGACAGAGGGCACGGGCCAAAAACATTCAGTACTTC.

This clonotype was detected a few times. V gene TRBV7-8 combines with J gene TRBJ2-3, with 10 bases fitting TRBD2. CDR3 length: 19 residues. CDR1 is SGHVS and CDR2 is FQNEAQ in the germline V gene. Trimming cost V 5 bases and J 3 bases; bases outside gene matches: 17. The CDR3 DNA follows: TGTGCCAGCAGCCCCCACGGGAGCGGGGGGGCCCTTAAGACAGATACGCAGTATTTT. It is translated as CASSPHGSGGALKTDTQYF. The entire variable domain, with the rest obtained from reference TRBV7-8 and TRBJ2-3, is as follows: GAGVSQSPRYKVAKRGQDVALRCDPISGHVSLFWYQQALGQGPEFLTYFQNEAQLDKSGLPSDRFFAERPEGSVSTLKIQRTQQEDSAVYLCASSPHGSGGALKTDTQYFGPGTRLTVL.